The 9 T cell receptor beta chains given below trace back to one sample, sequenced in a study of T-cell reconstitution after alpha-beta-depleted transplantation in children. Library preparation (for TCRbeta) was performed with unique molecular identifiers. TCRdb re-called the PCR reads through MiXCR, storing one row per CDR3 protein. Of 800,000 to 1,000,000 distinct CDR3 sequences listed, around 30% were seen once; the top ten hold over 25%. The sequenced sample was PBMCs, mostly from graft donor cells, obtained 360 days after TCRalphabeta/CD19-depleted stem cell transplant. Receptors originate from a boy in the first two years of life who had a stem cell transplant for SCID, so the T cells may come from the graft donor.

This sequence joins TRBV7-2 and TRBJ1-1; 9 positions match TRBD1. Germline loops: CDR1 SGHTA, CDR2 FQGNSA. This CDR3 spans 15 amino acids. V gave up 1 base and J gave up 11 bases; unmatched junction bases: 11. CDR3 DNA: TGTGCCAGCAGCTTAGTACAGGGGGCCGGGGTTAGGGCTTTCTTT. Its translation is CASSLVQGAGVRAFF. Complete variable domain (other parts from reference TRBV7-2 and TRBJ1-1): GAGVSQSPSNKVTEKGKDVELRCDPISGHTALYWYRQSLGQGLEFLIYFQGNSAPDKSGLPSDRFSAERTGGSVSTLTIQRTQQEDSAVYLCASSLVQGAGVRAFFGQGTRLTVV.

The gene calls are TRBV6-1 and TRBJ2-6; D not certain. The CDR3 has 17 residues. Germline values: CDR1 MNHNS, CDR2 SASEGT. V gave up 5 bases and J gave up 0 bases, with 14 bases separating them. The CDR3 coding sequence is TGTGCCAGCAGTCCCGTTGGCCTTAACTCTGGGGCCAACGTCCTGACTTTC. This encodes CASSPVGLNSGANVLTF.

This clonotype showed up just a few times. The chain links TRBV7-9 to TRBJ2-3; D may be TRBD2 (5 bases). The germline CDR1 and CDR2 sequences are SEHNR and FQNEAQ (reference sequence). V shed 2 bases and J shed 4 bases, with 13 bases lying between them. This CDR3 contains 15 residues. The CDR3: CASSLYRTVADTQYF. The CDR3 bases are TGTGCCAGCAGCTTATATAGGACTGTTGCAGATACGCAGTATTTT.

This clonotype was counted a few times. This chain uses TRBV12-3 or TRBV12-4 with TRBJ1-1; D remains ambiguous. V shed 3 bases and J shed 5 bases, with 13 bases lying between them. This CDR3 region has 14 residues. The CDR3: CASSFLVGSTEAFF. The CDR3 DNA is TGTGCCAGCAGTTTTCTGGTGGGGAGTACTGAAGCTTTCTTT.

CDR3 in amino acids: CAISESGEAGQPQHF. In DNA form, the CDR3 reads TGTGCCATCAGTGAGTCAGGGGAAGCTGGTCAGCCCCAGCATTTT. The chain has TRBV10-3 and TRBJ1-5; possibly TRBD1 for D (5 bases). Trimming removed 0 bases from V and 6 bases from J, with 12 bases in between. The CDR3 length is 15 residues. Per the germline V gene, CDR1 is ENHRY and CDR2 is SYGVKD.

The rearrangement links TRBV6-5 to TRBJ2-3, with D uncertain. Trimming took off 0 bases at V and 5 bases at J, with 18 bases between the two ends. CDR3 length: 17 amino acids. The germline CDR1 and CDR2 sequences are MNHEY and SVGAGI. Written as DNA, the CDR3 is TGTGCCAGCAGTTACTCGTTGCAAGGCCCCCTGGGAGATACGCAGTATTTT. Protein: CASSYSLQGPLGDTQYF.

This clonotype has only a few counts. The V gene is TRBV20-1, the J gene TRBJ2-5, with 7 bases that match TRBD2. Trimming at V came to 6 bases and at J to 0 bases, leaving 10 bases not matched to a gene. The CDR3 length is 15 residues. Germline V gene sequence: CDR1 DFQATT, CDR2 SNEGSKA (reference sequence). This CDR3 is CSAVRAGSYQETQYF. DNA for the CDR3: TGCAGTGCCGTCCGAGCGGGATCGTACCAAGAGACCCAGTACTTC.

This clonotype was seen a handful of times. The chain recombines TRBV18 with TRBJ1-4; no clear D. V lost 4 bases to trimming and J lost 4 bases, with 7 bases between them. This CDR3 is built from 13 residues. Germline V lookup: CDR1 KGHSH, CDR2 LQKENI. Here the CDR3 DNA reads TGTGCCAGCTCACGACTTGGTAATGAAAAACTGTTTTTT. This encodes CASSRLGNEKLFF. The complete variable domain, with remaining parts taken from reference TRBV18 and TRBJ1-4, reads NAGVMQNPRHLVRRRGQEARLRCSPMKGHSHVYWYRQLPEEGLKFMVYLQKENIIDESGMPKERFSAEFPKEGPSILRIQQVVRGDSAAYFCASSRLGNEKLFFGSGTQLSVL.

This clonotype was seen at least ten times. J is TRBJ2-7 and V is TRBV28; 8 bases match TRBD2. Germline CDR1 and CDR2: MDHEN and SYDVKM. CDR3 size: 14 residues. Losses at the gene ends were 6 bases for V and 4 bases for J; bases not matched to a gene: 8. The CDR3 region has the DNA TGTGCCAGCAGCCGCGGGGGGCCGTTATACGAGCAGTACTTC. It specifies CASSRGGPLYEQYF.